This TCR beta chain emerged from a study of shared clonotypes between healthy human individuals. V dropped 0 bases and J dropped 9 bases, with 7 bases sitting between them. Germline values: CDR1 SGDLS, CDR2 YYNGEE. There are 13 residues in the CDR3. The method was immunoSEQ multiplex PCR; TCRdb's version includes in-frame clones alone and lacks a portion of them. In the table there are about 2 million clones, about 95% of which are singletons. Cells designated naive CD8 were CD45RO-negative and were positively selected for CCR7, with terminally differentiated effector memory CD45RA+ cells excluded. Sequencing was performed on naive CD8+ T cells sorted from blood. The chain couples TRBV9 to TRBJ1-6; D is ambiguous. This clonotype was obtained from a young man in good health. The CDR3 DNA follows: TGTGCCAGCAGCGTAGGGGAGGCTTCACCCCTCCACTTT. This encodes CASSVGEASPLHF.